The sequence of this T cell receptor (beta chain) was determined in a study of blood T cell repertoires in COVID-19 (dated by TCRdb to between 2020 and 2021). Regarding the study in general: Samples from collaborators originated in the United States, Italy and Spain and spanned both the acute and convalescent phases of COVID-19. The prospective study material was composed of cDNA or gDNA derived from T cells, B-cell-depleted T cells, or PBMCs. Subjects who had been exposed to COVID-19, were actively infected with it, or had recovered from it provided the deeply sampled blood TCRbeta repertoires that made up the dataset. The repertoires were released in a freely available public database meant as a resource for research on the immune response to SARS-CoV-2. The samples were drawn from the first 160 participants of the ongoing ImmuneRACE study and from 950 to 1,500 subjects provided by 6 global collaborators. The sample metadata nearly always contained a de-identified subject ID, COVID-19 status, age in years and sex. Where available, HLA class I and class II types were obtained from metadata supplied by the sample provider rather than from assay-based typing. Overall results and qualifications from the work: The amount of clinical and demographic metadata varied by source and participant and was provided uncurated.

The immunoSEQ Assay, a bias-controlled multiplex PCR, was used to amplify TCRbeta CDR3 regions from genomic DNA. Regarding the original processing steps: The number of nucleated cells in each sample was estimated from the amplification of reference gene primers within the assay. To quantify the absolute abundance of each unique TCRbeta CDR3 rearrangement, sequence reads were collapsed and filtered. For each sample, productive Simpson clonality was calculated as the square root of Simpson's diversity index over productive rearrangements. The source is immuneACCESS, and TCRdb retained only in-frame sequences with V and J called. Part of the clones is not carried over; for the studies checked, unresolved V genes explain less than half of this, and the remainder is unexplained. V and J calls and clone size follow that table, whereas D and trimming were derived from the DNA. The table for this sample lists about 63,000 clones; approximately 79% of them were counted only once. Of the sample, 12% is held by the ten largest clones.

The collaborating institutions used their own protocols to collect whole blood in K2EDTA tubes. Collaborator samples were shipped for TCRbeta analysis as frozen whole blood, isolated PBMCs, or DNA extracted from either sample type. The germline V gene sets CDR1 to SGHVS and CDR2 to FQNEAQ. The trim is 1 base for V and 0 bases for J, with a gap of 18 bases between the germline ends. Including cysteine and phenylalanine, the CDR3 has 18 amino acids. Only the CDR3 region is kept as DNA, spanning 54 bases read in frame from base 1. This clone turned up a few times. The antigen this receptor binds is unknown. Per-nucleotide qualities are absent, and no much larger clonotype sits a single base away.

Sequenced input: peripheral blood. The chain is assembled from TRBV7-8 and TRBJ2-5; a tentative D match to TRBD2 spans 6 bases. This TCR came from a human donor in a cohort sampled during active COVID-19. The CDR3 here reads CASSLVGVGGFHQETQYF. The nucleotide sequence is TGTGCCAGCAGCTTAGTCGGTGTTGGGGGGTTCCACCAAGAGACCCAGTACTTC.